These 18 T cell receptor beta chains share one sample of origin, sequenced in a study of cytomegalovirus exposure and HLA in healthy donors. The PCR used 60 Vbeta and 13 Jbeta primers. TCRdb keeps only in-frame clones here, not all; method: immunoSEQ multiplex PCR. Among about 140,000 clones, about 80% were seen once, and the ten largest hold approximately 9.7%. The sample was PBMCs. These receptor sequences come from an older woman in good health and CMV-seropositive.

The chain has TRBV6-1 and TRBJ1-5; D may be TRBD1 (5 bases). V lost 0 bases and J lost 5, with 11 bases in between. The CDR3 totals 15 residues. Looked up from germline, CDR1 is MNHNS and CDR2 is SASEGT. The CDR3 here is CASSEAGGVHQPQHF. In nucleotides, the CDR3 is TGTGCCAGCAGTGAAGCCGGGGGGGTCCATCAGCCCCAGCATTTT.

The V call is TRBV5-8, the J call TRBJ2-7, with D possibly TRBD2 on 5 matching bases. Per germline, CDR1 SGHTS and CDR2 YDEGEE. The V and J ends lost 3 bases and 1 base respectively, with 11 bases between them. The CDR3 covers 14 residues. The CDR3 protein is CASSYPRGSYEQYF. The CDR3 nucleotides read TGTGCCAGCAGCTACCCTCGGGGTTCCTACGAGCAGTACTTC.

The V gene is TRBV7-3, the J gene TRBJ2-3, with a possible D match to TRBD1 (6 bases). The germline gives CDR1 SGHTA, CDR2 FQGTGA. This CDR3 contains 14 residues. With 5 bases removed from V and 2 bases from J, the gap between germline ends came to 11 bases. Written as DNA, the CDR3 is TGTGCCAGCAGCATAGACAGGTCCACAGATACGCAGTATTTT. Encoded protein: CASSIDRSTDTQYF.

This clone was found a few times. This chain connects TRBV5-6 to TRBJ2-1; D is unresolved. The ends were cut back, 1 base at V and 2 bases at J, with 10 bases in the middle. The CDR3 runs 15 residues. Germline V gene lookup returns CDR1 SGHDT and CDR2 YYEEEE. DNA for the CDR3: TGTGCCAGCAGCTTGCCCAGCGAGGCCTACAATGAGCAGTTCTTC. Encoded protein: CASSLPSEAYNEQFF.

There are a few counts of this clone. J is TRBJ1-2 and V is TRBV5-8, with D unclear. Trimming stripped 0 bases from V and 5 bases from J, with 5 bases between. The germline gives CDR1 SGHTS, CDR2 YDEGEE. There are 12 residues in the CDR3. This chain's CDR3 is CASSLDRYGYTF. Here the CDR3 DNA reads TGTGCCAGCAGCTTGGACAGATATGGCTACACCTTC.

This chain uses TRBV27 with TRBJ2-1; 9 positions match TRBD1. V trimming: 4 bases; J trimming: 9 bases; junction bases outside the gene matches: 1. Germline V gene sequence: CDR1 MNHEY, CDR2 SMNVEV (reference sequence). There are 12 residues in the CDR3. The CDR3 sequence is CASSWDRVEQFF. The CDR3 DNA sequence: TGTGCCAGCAGTTGGGACAGGGTTGAGCAGTTCTTC.

The CDR3 protein is CASSEGGLRGAKNIQYF. For the CDR3, the DNA is TGTGCCAGCAGTGAAGGAGGGTTGAGGGGGGCCAAAAACATTCAGTACTTC. V usage is TRBV2 and J usage is TRBJ2-4, with D perhaps matching TRBD1 (6 bases). The ends were cut back, 1 base at V and 1 base at J, with 14 bases in the middle. Germline CDR1 and CDR2: SNHLY and FYNNEI. CDR3 length equals 17 residues.

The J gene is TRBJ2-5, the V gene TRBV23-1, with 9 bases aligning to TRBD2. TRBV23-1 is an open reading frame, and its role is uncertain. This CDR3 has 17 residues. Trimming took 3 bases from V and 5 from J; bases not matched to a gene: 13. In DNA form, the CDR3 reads TGCGCCAGCAGTCACCCAATAGCGGGAGAGGATGGGGAGACCCAGTACTTC. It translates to CASSHPIAGEDGETQYF.

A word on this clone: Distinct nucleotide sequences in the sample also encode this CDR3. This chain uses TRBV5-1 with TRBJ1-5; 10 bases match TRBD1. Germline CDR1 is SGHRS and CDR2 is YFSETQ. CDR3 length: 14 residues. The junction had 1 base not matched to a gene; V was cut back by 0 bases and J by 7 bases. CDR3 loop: CASSLEGQGQPQHF. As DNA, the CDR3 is TGCGCCAGCAGCTTGGAGGGACAGGGGCAGCCCCAGCATTTT. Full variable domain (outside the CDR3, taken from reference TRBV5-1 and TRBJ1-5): KAGVTQTPRYLIKTRGQQVTLSCSPISGHRSVSWYQQTPGQGLQFLFEYFSETQRNKGNFPGRFSGRQFSNSRSEMNVSTLELGDSALYLCASSLEGQGQPQHFGDGTRLSIL.

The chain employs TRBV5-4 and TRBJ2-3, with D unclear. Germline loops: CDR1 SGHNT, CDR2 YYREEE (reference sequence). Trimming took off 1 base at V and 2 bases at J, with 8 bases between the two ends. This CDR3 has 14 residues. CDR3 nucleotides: TGTGCCAGCAGCTTGAAACTTTCCACAGATACGCAGTATTTT. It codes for CASSLKLSTDTQYF.

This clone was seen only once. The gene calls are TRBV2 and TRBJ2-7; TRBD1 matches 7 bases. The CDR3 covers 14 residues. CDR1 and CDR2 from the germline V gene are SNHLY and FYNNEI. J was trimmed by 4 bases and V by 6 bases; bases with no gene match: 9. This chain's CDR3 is CASRNTGAVYEQYF. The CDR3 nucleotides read TGTGCCAGCAGAAACACAGGGGCCGTGTACGAGCAGTACTTC.

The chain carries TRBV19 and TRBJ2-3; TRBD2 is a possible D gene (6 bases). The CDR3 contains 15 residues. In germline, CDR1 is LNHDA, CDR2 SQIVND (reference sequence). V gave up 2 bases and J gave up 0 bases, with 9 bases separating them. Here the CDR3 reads CASSIYGTSTDTQYF. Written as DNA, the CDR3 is TGTGCCAGTAGTATATACGGGACTAGCACAGATACGCAGTATTTT.

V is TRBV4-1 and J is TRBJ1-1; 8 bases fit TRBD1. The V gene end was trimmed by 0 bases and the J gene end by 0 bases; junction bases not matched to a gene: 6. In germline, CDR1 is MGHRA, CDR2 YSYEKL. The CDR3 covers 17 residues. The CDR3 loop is CASSQDGQGAMNTEAFF. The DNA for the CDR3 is TGCGCCAGCAGCCAAGATGGACAGGGAGCCATGAACACTGAAGCTTTCTTT.

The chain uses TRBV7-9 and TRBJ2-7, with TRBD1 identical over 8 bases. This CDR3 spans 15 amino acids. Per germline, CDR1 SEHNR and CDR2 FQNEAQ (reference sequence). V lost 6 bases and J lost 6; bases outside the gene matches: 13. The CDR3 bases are TGTGCCAGCAGTCGCCAGGGGACAGGAGTCGTCGAGCAGTACTTC. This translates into CASSRQGTGVVEQYF.

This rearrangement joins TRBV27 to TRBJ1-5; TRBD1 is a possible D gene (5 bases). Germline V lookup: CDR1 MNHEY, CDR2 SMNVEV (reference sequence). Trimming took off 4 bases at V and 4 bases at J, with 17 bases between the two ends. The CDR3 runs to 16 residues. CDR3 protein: CASSSALGQGNQPQHF. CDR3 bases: TGTGCCAGCAGTTCGGCGCTGGGTCAGGGTAATCAGCCCCAGCATTTT.

The CDR3 here is CASSFGGRAIEQFF. As DNA, the CDR3 is TGTGCCAGCAGTTTTGGCGGGAGGGCCATTGAGCAGTTCTTC. The V and J genes are TRBV28 and TRBJ2-1; 9 nucleotides agree with TRBD2. Germline assignment: CDR1 MDHEN and CDR2 SYDVKM. The CDR3 contains 14 residues. V dropped 3 bases and J dropped 9; count of bases not matched to a gene: 6.

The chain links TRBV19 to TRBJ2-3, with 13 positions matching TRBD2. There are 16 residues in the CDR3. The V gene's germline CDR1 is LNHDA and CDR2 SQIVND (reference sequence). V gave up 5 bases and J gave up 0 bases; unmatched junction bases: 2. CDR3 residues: CASSLLAGGSTDTQYF. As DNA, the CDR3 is TGTGCCAGTAGTTTACTAGCGGGAGGGAGCACAGATACGCAGTATTTT.

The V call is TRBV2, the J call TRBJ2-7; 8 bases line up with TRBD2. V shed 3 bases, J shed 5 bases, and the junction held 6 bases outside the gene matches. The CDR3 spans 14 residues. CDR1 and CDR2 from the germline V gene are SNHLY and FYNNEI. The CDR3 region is CASSEVPGGDEQYF. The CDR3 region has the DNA TGTGCCAGCAGTGAGGTCCCGGGGGGGGACGAGCAGTACTTC.